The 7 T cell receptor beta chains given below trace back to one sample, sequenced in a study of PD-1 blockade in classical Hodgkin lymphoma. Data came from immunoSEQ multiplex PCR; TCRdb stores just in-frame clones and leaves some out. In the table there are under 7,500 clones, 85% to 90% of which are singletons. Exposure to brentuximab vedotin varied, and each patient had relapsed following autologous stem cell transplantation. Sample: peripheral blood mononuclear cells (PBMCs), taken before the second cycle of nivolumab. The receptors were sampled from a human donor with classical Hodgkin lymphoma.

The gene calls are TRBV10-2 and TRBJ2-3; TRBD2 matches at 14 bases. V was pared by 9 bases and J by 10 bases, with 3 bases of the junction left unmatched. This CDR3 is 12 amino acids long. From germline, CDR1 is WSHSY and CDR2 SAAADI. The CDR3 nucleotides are TGCGCCAGGGGACTAGCGGGAGAGCCGCAGTATTTT. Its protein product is CARGLAGEPQYF.

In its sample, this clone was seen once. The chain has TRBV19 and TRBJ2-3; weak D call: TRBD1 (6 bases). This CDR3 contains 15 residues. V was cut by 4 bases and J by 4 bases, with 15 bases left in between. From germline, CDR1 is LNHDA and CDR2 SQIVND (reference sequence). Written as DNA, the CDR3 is TGTGCCAGTAGTAGGCCGGACAGATACTCAGATACGCAGTATTTT. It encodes CASSRPDRYSDTQYF. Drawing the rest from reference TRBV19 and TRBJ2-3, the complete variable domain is DGGITQSPKYLFRKEGQNVTLSCEQNLNHDAMYWYRQDPGQGLRLIYYSQIVNDFQKGDIAEGYSVSREKKESFPLTVTSAQKNPTAFYLCASSRPDRYSDTQYFGPGTRLTVL.

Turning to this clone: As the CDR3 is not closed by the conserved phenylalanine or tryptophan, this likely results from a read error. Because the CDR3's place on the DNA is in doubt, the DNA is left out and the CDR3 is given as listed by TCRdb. CDR3 protein: CASSDGSAGKDLWLHL. The gene calls are TRBV25-1 and TRBJ1-2. Germline V gives CDR1 MGHDK, CDR2 SYGVNS. The CDR3 is 16 residues long, ends included.

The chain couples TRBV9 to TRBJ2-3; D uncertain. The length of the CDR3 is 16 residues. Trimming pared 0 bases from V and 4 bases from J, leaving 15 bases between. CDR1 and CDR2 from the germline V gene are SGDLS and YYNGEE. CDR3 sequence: CASSVGVGQKADTQYF. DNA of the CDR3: TGTGCCAGCAGCGTAGGGGTAGGGCAGAAGGCAGATACGCAGTATTTT. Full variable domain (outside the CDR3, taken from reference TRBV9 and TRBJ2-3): DSGVTQTPKHLITATGQRVTLRCSPRSGDLSVYWYQQSLDQGLQFLIQYYNGEERAKGNILERFSAQQFPDLHSELNLSSLELGDSALYFCASSVGVGQKADTQYFGPGTRLTVL.

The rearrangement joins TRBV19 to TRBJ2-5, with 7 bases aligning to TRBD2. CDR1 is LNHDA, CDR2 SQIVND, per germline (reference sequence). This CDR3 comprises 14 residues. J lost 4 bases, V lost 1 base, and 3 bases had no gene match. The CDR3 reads CASSIVGGIETQYF. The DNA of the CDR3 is TGTGCCAGTAGTATAGTGGGGGGGATAGAGACCCAGTACTTC.

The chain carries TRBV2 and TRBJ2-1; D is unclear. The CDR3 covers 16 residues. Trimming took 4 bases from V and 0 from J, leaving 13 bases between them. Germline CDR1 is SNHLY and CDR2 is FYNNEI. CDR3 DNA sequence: TGTGCCAGCAGTGGACGTTCCATGAGCTCCTACAATGAGCAGTTCTTC. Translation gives CASSGRSMSSYNEQFF. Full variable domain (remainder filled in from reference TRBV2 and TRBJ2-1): EPEVTQTPSHQVTQMGQEVILRCVPISNHLYFYWYRQILGQKVEFLVSFYNNEISEKSEIFDDQFSVERPDGSNFTLKIRSTKLEDSAMYFCASSGRSMSSYNEQFFGPGTRLTVL.

CDR3 DNA sequence: TGTGCCAGCTCACCCCAGGGGCCCTATAGCAATCAGCCCCAGCATTTT. It encodes CASSPQGPYSNQPQHF. The chain uses TRBV18 and TRBJ1-5; D is possibly TRBD1 (6 bases). The V end lost 3 bases, the J end lost 0 bases, and 12 bases lay between the germline ends. Germline V gene lookup returns CDR1 KGHSH and CDR2 LQKENI. The CDR3 is 16 amino acids.